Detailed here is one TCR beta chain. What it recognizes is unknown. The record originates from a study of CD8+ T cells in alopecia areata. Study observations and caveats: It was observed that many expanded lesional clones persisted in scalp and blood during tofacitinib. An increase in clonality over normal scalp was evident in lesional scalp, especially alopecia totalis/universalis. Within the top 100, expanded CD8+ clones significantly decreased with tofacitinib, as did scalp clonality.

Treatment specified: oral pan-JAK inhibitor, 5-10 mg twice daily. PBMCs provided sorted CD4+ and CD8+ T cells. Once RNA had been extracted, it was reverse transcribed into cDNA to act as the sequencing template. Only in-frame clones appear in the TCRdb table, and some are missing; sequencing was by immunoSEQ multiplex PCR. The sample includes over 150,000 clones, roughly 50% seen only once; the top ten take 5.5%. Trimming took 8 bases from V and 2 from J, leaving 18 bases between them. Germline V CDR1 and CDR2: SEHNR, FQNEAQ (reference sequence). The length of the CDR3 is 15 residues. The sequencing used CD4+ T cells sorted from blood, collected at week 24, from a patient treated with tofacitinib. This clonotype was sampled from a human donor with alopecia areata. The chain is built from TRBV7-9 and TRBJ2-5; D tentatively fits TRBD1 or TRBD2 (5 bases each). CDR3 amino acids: CASHEGSTAQETQYF. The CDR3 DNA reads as TGTGCCAGCCACGAGGGGTCGACAGCTCAAGAGACCCAGTACTTC.